The rows below give T cell receptor beta chains drawn from one sample of a study of shared clonotypes between healthy human individuals. Produced via immunoSEQ multiplex PCR; TCRdb's table is partial and in-frame only. The data contain about 320,000 clones, 87% of them seen just once; the ten biggest clones take up 15% to 20%. Specimen: memory CD8+ T cells sorted from blood. The source is a man younger than 35 in good health. Both conserved end residues are part of each CDR3. The D gene is left open where the match is weak. Rows give clone size only sometimes, using once, few, many, or a class for an expanded clone.

abundance: .
v_gene: TRBV27
d_gene: .
CDR3aa: CASSLGPPPRANTEAFF

abundance: .
v_gene: TRBV7-9
d_gene: .
CDR3aa: CASSPPGSLTLSSTEAFF

abundance: .
v_gene: TRBV4-3
d_gene: TRBD2
CDR3aa: CASSQLAGPLYVNEQFF

abundance: .
v_gene: TRBV7-8
d_gene: TRBD2
CDR3aa: CASSQGLAGSYEQYF

abundance: .
v_gene: TRBV9
d_gene: TRBD1
CDR3aa: CASSDRGIQGYTF

abundance: .
v_gene: TRBV27
d_gene: .
CDR3aa: CASSFGGPDIYEQYF

abundance: .
v_gene: TRBV2
d_gene: TRBD1
CDR3aa: CASRGGTELEKLFF

abundance: .
v_gene: TRBV6-5
d_gene: .
CDR3aa: CASSHTGTATGELFF

abundance: .
v_gene: TRBV9
d_gene: .
CDR3aa: CASSVPLTPAGAHTDTQYF

abundance: once
v_gene: TRBV7-7
d_gene: TRBD2
CDR3aa: CASSPGTTQETQYF

abundance: .
v_gene: TRBV6-5
d_gene: .
CDR3aa: CASSWIGGEQYF

abundance: .
v_gene: TRBV28
d_gene: .
CDR3aa: CASSMRGGLLLATNEKLFF

abundance: .
v_gene: TRBV4-3
d_gene: .
CDR3aa: CASSQEFRELGWSYEQYF

abundance: .
v_gene: TRBV18
d_gene: .
CDR3aa: CASSPRAYLNEQFF

abundance: once
v_gene: TRBV7-9
d_gene: TRBD1
CDR3aa: CASSPGTGGYGYTF

abundance: once
v_gene: TRBV10-3
d_gene: TRBD2
CDR3aa: CAISDGIAGPANIQYF

abundance: .
v_gene: TRBV21-1
d_gene: .
CDR3aa: CASSKEGSLTFDEQYF

abundance: .
v_gene: TRBV28
d_gene: .
CDR3aa: CASRSWGYGYTF

abundance: .
v_gene: TRBV27
d_gene: TRBD1
CDR3aa: CASSFGTASYEQYF

abundance: .
v_gene: TRBV27
d_gene: .
CDR3aa: CASKVTGNTEAFF

abundance: .
v_gene: TRBV5-6
d_gene: .
CDR3aa: CASSLTTLDWNTGELFF

abundance: .
v_gene: TRBV4-3
d_gene: .
CDR3aa: CASSQDLGGNYGYTF

abundance: .
v_gene: TRBV7-8
d_gene: .
CDR3aa: CASSLGPALAYEQYF

abundance: .
v_gene: TRBV6-5
d_gene: .
CDR3aa: CASSYSNPLGAFF

abundance: .
v_gene: TRBV7-8
d_gene: .
CDR3aa: CASSLLRGDLVTNEKLFF

abundance: .
v_gene: TRBV27
d_gene: .
CDR3aa: CASSPRWSKNIQYF

abundance: .
v_gene: TRBV5-4
d_gene: .
CDR3aa: CASSLSDQPQHF

abundance: once
v_gene: TRBV5-1
d_gene: .
CDR3aa: CASSRARYGYTF

abundance: .
v_gene: TRBV2
d_gene: .
CDR3aa: CASIGGGLTTDTQYF

abundance: .
v_gene: TRBV11-2
d_gene: .
CDR3aa: CASSFSRTVLLETQYF

abundance: .
v_gene: TRBV9
d_gene: TRBD2
CDR3aa: CASSVEGLAGQETQYF

abundance: .
v_gene: TRBV7-9
d_gene: .
CDR3aa: CASSLVWGTEAFF

abundance: once
v_gene: TRBV9
d_gene: .
CDR3aa: CASSPSDDGRNTPQHF

abundance: .
v_gene: TRBV6-5
d_gene: .
CDR3aa: CASSYSAGGGKLFF

abundance: .
v_gene: TRBV5-4
d_gene: .
CDR3aa: CASSLPPGAHTDTQYF

abundance: once
v_gene: TRBV30
d_gene: .
CDR3aa: CAWSVGHSGANVLTF

abundance: .
v_gene: TRBV29-1
d_gene: TRBD2
CDR3aa: CSVRDPQLETSGSNHEQFF

abundance: .
v_gene: TRBV18
d_gene: .
CDR3aa: CASTARATPSNQPQHF

abundance: .
v_gene: TRBV10-3
d_gene: .
CDR3aa: CAIRRDWGSDTQYF